This T cell receptor beta chain was obtained from a study of T cell repertoires in cytomegalovirus infection. Study-wide context: Both a matching HLA type and CMV infection were indicated by public TCR beta signatures.

With regard to this clonotype: Its antigen is unidentified.

One entry per CDR3 protein, called by TCRdb with MiXCR from the reads. The sample holds some 350,000 distinct CDR3 sequences, less than 20% seen once. Study findings and constraints: The cumulative frequency of public TCR beta families identified carriers of CMV plus the relevant HLA. Across the ex vivo response, the dominant clonotypes were HLA-C-restricted CMV-specific TCR beta clonotypes.

Per germline, CDR1 MGHRA and CDR2 YSYEKL. V was trimmed by 2 bases and J by 4 bases, leaving 20 bases between them. The CDR3 contains 17 residues. The chain joins TRBV4-1 to TRBJ1-1, with D perhaps TRBD1 (5 bases). The sequence derives from a human donor in good health (CMV status not recorded). Some clones in this sample may be carry-over from other donors' samples. The material sequenced was PBMCs. The CDR3 region is CASSQSEVARGGTEAFF. CDR3 sequence (DNA): TGCGCCAGCAGCCAAAGTGAGGTCGCCCGCGGGGGCACTGAAGCTTTCTTT.